Each of the 16 T cell receptor beta chains below was sequenced from the same sample in a study of blood T cell repertoires in COVID-19. Produced via immunoSEQ multiplex PCR; TCRdb's table is partial and in-frame only. Among approximately 190,000 clones listed, under 85% were seen once. Input material: peripheral blood. The source of these receptors is a woman between 40 and 50 years old with acute or convalescent COVID-19.

This clone was found once. The chain's CDR3 is CASSDNIGGGRMGEQFF. CDR3 bases: TGCGCCAGCAGTGATAATATCGGAGGCGGGAGAATGGGTGAGCAGTTCTTC. The V call is TRBV10-1, the J call TRBJ2-1; 7 bases are a match to TRBD2. V gave up 3 bases and J gave up 9 bases; unmatched junction bases: 17. The CDR3 is 17 residues long. CDR1 is WNHNN and CDR2 is SYGVQD in the germline V gene (reference sequence).

The V call is TRBV7-8, the J call TRBJ1-6, with 7 nucleotides matching TRBD1. CDR1 is SGHVS and CDR2 is FQNEAQ in the germline V gene. Trimming at V came to 4 bases and at J to 2 bases, leaving 11 bases not matched to a gene. The CDR3 has 18 amino acids. Here the CDR3 reads CASSSLRRGQTYNSPLHF. CDR3 coding DNA: TGTGCCAGCAGCTCACTACGGCGGGGACAGACCTATAATTCACCCCTCCACTTT. Using reference TRBV7-8 and TRBJ1-6 for the parts outside the CDR3, the full variable domain is GAGVSQSPRYKVAKRGQDVALRCDPISGHVSLFWYQQALGQGPEFLTYFQNEAQLDKSGLPSDRFFAERPEGSVSTLKIQRTQQEDSAVYLCASSSLRRGQTYNSPLHFGNGTRLTVT.

The J gene is TRBJ1-1, the V gene TRBV28, with a tentative D call TRBD1 (6 bases). Germline CDR1 and CDR2: MDHEN and SYDVKM. Trimming removed 4 bases at V and 0 bases at J, with 15 bases between. The CDR3 runs 16 residues. The CDR3 here is CASSSPGQLMNTEAFF. The CDR3 DNA reads as TGTGCCAGCAGTTCCCCCGGACAGCTAATGAACACTGAAGCTTTCTTT. The full variable domain, its missing parts supplied by reference TRBV28 and TRBJ1-1, is DVKVTQSSRYLVKRTGEKVFLECVQDMDHENMFWYRQDPGLGLRLIYFSYDVKMKEKGDIPEGYSVSREKKERFSLILESASTNQTSMYLCASSSPGQLMNTEAFFGQGTRLTVV.

The chain joins TRBV19 to TRBJ2-3; D gene unclear. The germline V and J ends were trimmed by 5 bases and 6 bases, with 15 bases remaining between them. The CDR3 sequence is 14 residues long. Germline V gives CDR1 LNHDA, CDR2 SQIVND (reference sequence). In nucleotides, the CDR3 is TGTGCCAGTAGTGGCGGTGGTGTATCCGATACGCAGTATTTT. It translates to CASSGGGVSDTQYF. Combining the CDR3 with reference TRBV19 and TRBJ2-3 gives the whole variable domain DGGITQSPKYLFRKEGQNVTLSCEQNLNHDAMYWYRQDPGQGLRLIYYSQIVNDFQKGDIAEGYSVSREKKESFPLTVTSAQKNPTAFYLCASSGGGVSDTQYFGPGTRLTVL.

The sample holds a few counts of this clone. This rearrangement joins TRBV6-2 or TRBV6-3 to TRBJ2-3; 7 bases line up with TRBD2. V was pared by 6 bases and J by 4 bases, with 10 bases of the junction left unmatched. The CDR3 sequence is 15 residues long. The germline V gene has CDR1 MNHEY and CDR2 SVGEGT. CDR3: CASSGLGVSADTQYF. CDR3 sequence (DNA): TGTGCCAGCAGCGGACTAGGAGTTTCCGCAGATACGCAGTATTTT.

This chain connects TRBV7-9 to TRBJ2-1, with D possibly matching TRBD1 (6 bases). CDR1 SEHNR and CDR2 FQNEAQ come from the germline V gene (reference sequence). The length of the CDR3 is 14 residues. The V and J ends lost 8 bases and 8 bases respectively, with 19 bases between them. DNA for the CDR3: TGTGCCAGCGAGCTAAATGGGGGCTTCGATGAGCAGTTCTTC. It translates to CASELNGGFDEQFF.

This sequence joins TRBV2 and TRBJ2-7; D is uncertain. CDR1 is SNHLY, CDR2 FYNNEI, per germline. The length of the CDR3 is 12 residues. V gave up 6 bases and J gave up 2 bases, with 8 bases separating them. CDR3 protein: CASSQSPYEQYF. In DNA, the CDR3 is TGTGCCAGCAGCCAAAGCCCCTACGAGCAGTACTTC.

DNA for the CDR3: TGTGCCAGGCCCGGGACAGGGCCCTATCAGCCCCAGCATTTT. It translates to CARPGTGPYQPQHF. The chain employs TRBV19 and TRBJ1-5; 9 positions match TRBD1. Germline V gene lookup returns CDR1 LNHDA and CDR2 SQIVND (reference sequence). The CDR3 runs to 14 residues. After removal of 9 bases from V and 5 bases from J, the junction contained 8 bases not matched to a gene. Full variable domain (missing parts from reference TRBV19 and TRBJ1-5): DGGITQSPKYLFRKEGQNVTLSCEQNLNHDAMYWYRQDPGQGLRLIYYSQIVNDFQKGDIAEGYSVSREKKESFPLTVTSAQKNPTAFYLCARPGTGPYQPQHFGDGTRLSIL.

This chain uses TRBV27 with TRBJ1-6, with TRBD1 matching 8 bases. The CDR3 length is 19 residues. V lost 6 bases, J lost 2 bases, and 15 bases stayed unmatched. CDR1 and CDR2 (germline): MNHEY, SMNVEV (reference sequence). The CDR3 is CASSSIAGGGSPYNSPLHF. The CDR3, as DNA: TGTGCCAGCAGCTCCATCGCAGGGGGCGGTTCGCCCTATAATTCACCCCTCCACTTT.

The chain has TRBV11-1 and TRBJ2-1; no definite D call. Germline CDR1 is SGHAT and CDR2 is FQDESV (reference sequence). This CDR3 is 14 amino acids long. V lost 2 bases, J lost 6 bases, and 11 bases lay in between. The CDR3 reads CASSLWAPFNEQFF. CDR3 coding DNA: TGTGCCAGCAGCTTATGGGCCCCTTTCAATGAGCAGTTCTTC.

This chain links TRBV7-8 with TRBJ2-7; D is uncertain. The ends were cut back, 3 bases at V and 6 bases at J, with 6 bases in the middle. CDR1 is SGHVS, CDR2 FQNEAQ, per germline. The CDR3 has 11 residues. The CDR3 spells CASSLRIEQYF. CDR3 nucleotides: TGTGCCAGCAGCTTGAGGATCGAGCAGTACTTC.

The chain couples TRBV24-1 to TRBJ2-7; a possible D gene is TRBD2 (6 bases). V was pared by 3 bases and J by 2 bases, with 16 bases between. Germline V gives CDR1 KGHDR, CDR2 SFDVKD. This CDR3 spans 16 amino acids. CDR3 in amino acids: CATSDHGGTHPYEQYF. CDR3 nucleotide sequence: TGTGCCACCAGTGATCACGGGGGTACTCACCCCTACGAGCAGTACTTC.

V and J are TRBV28 and TRBJ2-3, with TRBD2 as a possible D gene (5 bases). With 4 bases removed from V and 3 bases from J, the gap between germline ends came to 8 bases. The CDR3 contains 13 residues. Germline V gene sequence: CDR1 MDHEN, CDR2 SYDVKM. The CDR3 sequence is CASSSRLTDTQYF. CDR3 DNA sequence: TGTGCCAGCAGTTCAAGACTAACAGATACGCAGTATTTT.

In this sample, this clone turned up once. The sample contains more than one DNA sequence encoding this CDR3. J is TRBJ2-7 and V is TRBV7-9, with a possible D match to TRBD2 (6 bases). The CDR3 has 12 residues. Trimming removed 5 bases at V and 4 bases at J, with 9 bases between. Germline assignment: CDR1 SEHNR and CDR2 FQNEAQ (reference sequence). CDR3 protein: CASSPGGYEQYF. The CDR3 coding sequence is TGTGCCAGCAGCCCAGGAGGGTACGAGCAGTACTTC.

This chain joins TRBV7-9 and TRBJ2-1, with D possibly matching TRBD1 (6 bases). The length of the CDR3 is 15 residues. Germline V gene data show CDR1 as SEHNR and CDR2 as FQNEAQ (reference sequence). V lost 2 bases, J lost 2 bases, and 10 bases lay in between. The CDR3, as DNA: TGTGCCAGCAGCTTAATGGCAGGGGCCTACAATGAGCAGTTCTTC. The encoded protein is CASSLMAGAYNEQFF.

This chain's CDR3 is CASSHSGLAGGGETQYF. The DNA for the CDR3 is TGTGCCAGCAGCCATTCAGGACTAGCGGGGGGTGGAGAGACCCAGTACTTC. The chain is built from TRBV3-1 (or the pseudogene TRBV3-2) and TRBJ2-5, with TRBD2 matching over 14 bases. Trimming took 3 bases from V and 4 from J; bases not matched to a gene: 7. CDR3 length: 17 residues. Germline loops: CDR1 LGHDT, CDR2 YNNKEL (reference sequence).